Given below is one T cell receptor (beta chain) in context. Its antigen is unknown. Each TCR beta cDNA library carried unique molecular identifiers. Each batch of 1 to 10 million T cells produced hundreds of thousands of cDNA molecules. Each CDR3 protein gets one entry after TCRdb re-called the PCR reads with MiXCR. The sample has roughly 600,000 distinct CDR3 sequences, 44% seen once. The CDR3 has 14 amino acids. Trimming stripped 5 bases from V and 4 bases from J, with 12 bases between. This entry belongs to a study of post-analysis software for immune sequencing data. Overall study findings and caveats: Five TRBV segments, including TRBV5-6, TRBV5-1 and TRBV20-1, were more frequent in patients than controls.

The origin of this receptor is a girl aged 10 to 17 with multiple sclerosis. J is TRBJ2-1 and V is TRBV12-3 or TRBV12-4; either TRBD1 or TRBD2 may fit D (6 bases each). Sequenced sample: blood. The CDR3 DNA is TGTGCCAGCAGTCGGGGGCTTCTTTACAATGAGCAGTTCTTC. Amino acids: CASSRGLLYNEQFF.